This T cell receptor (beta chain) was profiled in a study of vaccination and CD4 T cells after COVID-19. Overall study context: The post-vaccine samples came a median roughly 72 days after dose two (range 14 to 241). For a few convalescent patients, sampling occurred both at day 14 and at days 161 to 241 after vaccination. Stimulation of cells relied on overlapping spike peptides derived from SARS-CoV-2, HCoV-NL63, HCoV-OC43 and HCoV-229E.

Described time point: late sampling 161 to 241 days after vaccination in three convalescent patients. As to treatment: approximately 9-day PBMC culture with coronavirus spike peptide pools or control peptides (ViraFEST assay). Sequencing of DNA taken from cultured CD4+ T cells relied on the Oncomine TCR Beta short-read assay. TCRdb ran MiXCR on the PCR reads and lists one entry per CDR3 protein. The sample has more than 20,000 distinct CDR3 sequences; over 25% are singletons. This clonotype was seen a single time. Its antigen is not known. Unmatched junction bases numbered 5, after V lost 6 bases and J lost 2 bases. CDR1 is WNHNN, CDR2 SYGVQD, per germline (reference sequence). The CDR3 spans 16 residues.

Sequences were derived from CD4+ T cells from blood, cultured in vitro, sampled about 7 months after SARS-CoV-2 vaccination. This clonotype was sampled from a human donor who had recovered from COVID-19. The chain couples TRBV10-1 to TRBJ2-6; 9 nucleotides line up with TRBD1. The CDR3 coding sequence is TGCGCCAGCAGGACCGGGACAGGGACTGGGGCCAACGTCCTGACTTTC. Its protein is CASRTGTGTGANVLTF.